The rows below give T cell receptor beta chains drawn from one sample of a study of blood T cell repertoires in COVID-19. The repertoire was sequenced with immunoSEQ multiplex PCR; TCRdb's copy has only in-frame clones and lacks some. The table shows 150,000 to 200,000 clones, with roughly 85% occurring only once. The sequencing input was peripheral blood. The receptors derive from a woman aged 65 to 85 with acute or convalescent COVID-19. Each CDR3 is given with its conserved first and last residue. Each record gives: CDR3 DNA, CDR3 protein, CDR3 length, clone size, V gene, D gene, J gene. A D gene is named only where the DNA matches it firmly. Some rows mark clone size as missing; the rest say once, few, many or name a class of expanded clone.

TGTGCCAGCAGCTTGCAGGGGACCCGACAGCCCCAGCATTTT,CASSLQGTRQPQHF,14,NA,TRBV11-3,NA,TRBJ1-5
TGTGCCAGCAGCTCCACCGGGACAGGCAATTCACCCCTCCACTTT,CASSSTGTGNSPLHF,15,few,TRBV5-5,TRBD1,TRBJ1-6
TGTGCCAGCAGCTTAGGCCGCAGCTCCTACGAGCAGTACTTC,CASSLGRSSYEQYF,14,NA,TRBV13,NA,TRBJ2-7
TGTGCCAGCAGCTTTGATCAGTACATTCAGTACTTC,CASSFDQYIQYF,12,NA,TRBV7-2,NA,TRBJ2-4
TGTGCCACCAGTGATTTTAACGCGGGAGGGCCAGGTGAGCAGTTCTTC,CATSDFNAGGPGEQFF,16,NA,TRBV24-1,TRBD2,TRBJ2-1
TGTGCCAGTAGTATATCTCGTACGGGCAATGAGCAGTTCTTC,CASSISRTGNEQFF,14,NA,TRBV19,NA,TRBJ2-1
TGTGCCACCAGCAGAGATCGGAGTTCGAACTATGGCTACACCTTC,CATSRDRSSNYGYTF,15,NA,TRBV15,NA,TRBJ1-2
TGTGCCAGCAGCTTGGGGGCGGGTCAGGGGTTATTGAATACGCAGTATTTT,CASSLGAGQGLLNTQYF,17,NA,TRBV5-6,NA,TRBJ2-3
TGTGCCAGCAGTGTTCTACCTAGCTCCTACAATGAGCAGTTCTTC,CASSVLPSSYNEQFF,15,NA,TRBV6-1,NA,TRBJ2-1
TGTGCCAGCAGCTTCGGGACATTACAACCCCATCAGCCCCAGCATTTT,CASSFGTLQPHQPQHF,16,NA,TRBV5-6,NA,TRBJ1-5
TGTGCCAGCAGCGACCGGACTAGCGGGAGCGATGAGCAGTTCTTC,CASSDRTSGSDEQFF,15,NA,TRBV6-2/TRBV6-3,TRBD2,TRBJ2-1
TGCGCCAGCAGTGATCGGACAGGGGGGATTGTGCAGACCCAGTACTTC,CASSDRTGGIVQTQYF,16,NA,TRBV10-2,TRBD1,TRBJ2-5
TGTGCCAGCAGCCAAGATTTTGGCAGCAATCAGCCCCAGCATTTT,CASSQDFGSNQPQHF,15,once,TRBV3-1/TRBV3-2,NA,TRBJ1-5
TGCGCCAGCAGCCAATCTCCGGGACAGGGGGTTGATACGCAGTATTTT,CASSQSPGQGVDTQYF,16,NA,TRBV4-1,TRBD1,TRBJ2-3
TGCGCCAGCAGCCTAGCGTCCTACGAGCAGTACTTC,CASSLASYEQYF,12,NA,TRBV10-2,NA,TRBJ2-7
TGTGCCAGCAGCCAAGTTCCAGGAAACGAGCAGTACTTC,CASSQVPGNEQYF,13,NA,TRBV3-1/TRBV3-2,NA,TRBJ2-7
TGCAGTGCTAGTAATCAGGGGGGCATAGTCACTGAAGCTTTCTTT,CSASNQGGIVTEAFF,15,once,TRBV20-1,TRBD1,TRBJ1-1
TGTGCCAGCAGCCCTCAGGGTCGTACTGAAGCTTTCTTT,CASSPQGRTEAFF,13,once,TRBV7-9,NA,TRBJ1-1
TGTGCCAGCAGCTTATTCCCCGTATCCGAGCTGTTTTTT,CASSLFPVSELFF,13,NA,TRBV7-2,NA,TRBJ2-2
TGCGCCAGCAGTGTGACAGAAGCACAAGAAGCTTTCTTT,CASSVTEAQEAFF,13,NA,TRBV10-2,NA,TRBJ1-1